The source of this T cell receptor (beta chain) is a study of vaccination and CD4 T cells after COVID-19. Study-level information: SARS-CoV-2, HCoV-NL63, HCoV-OC43 and HCoV-229E supplied the overlapping spike peptides used to stimulate cells.

V lost 2 bases, J lost 2 bases, and 7 bases lay in between. Looked up from germline, CDR1 is SGHVS and CDR2 is FQNEAQ. This CDR3 contains 14 residues. As regards this clonotype: Its antigen remains unidentified.

The treatment was: roughly 10-day PBMC culture with coronavirus spike peptide pools or control peptides (ViraFEST assay). ViraFEST used peptide pools to expand antigen-specific T cells, then sequenced TCRs. Study conclusions and caveats: Convalescent patients saw a median 86.3% of their reactive clones show up only after vaccination.

Sequence data for DNA of cultured CD4+ T cells were generated by the Oncomine TCR Beta short-read assay. A single record per CDR3 protein comes from TCRdb applying MiXCR to the PCR reads. The table lists some 20,000 distinct CDR3 sequences, about 42% of them singletons. V is TRBV7-8 and J is TRBJ1-5; D is unclear. The sample here was CD4+ T cells from blood, cultured in vitro, taken before SARS-CoV-2 vaccination. The TCR was taken from a human donor who received a COVID-19 vaccine. The CDR3 DNA is TGTGCCAGCAGCTTATCATCCCGCAATCAGCCCCAGCATTTT. It translates to CASSLSSRNQPQHF.